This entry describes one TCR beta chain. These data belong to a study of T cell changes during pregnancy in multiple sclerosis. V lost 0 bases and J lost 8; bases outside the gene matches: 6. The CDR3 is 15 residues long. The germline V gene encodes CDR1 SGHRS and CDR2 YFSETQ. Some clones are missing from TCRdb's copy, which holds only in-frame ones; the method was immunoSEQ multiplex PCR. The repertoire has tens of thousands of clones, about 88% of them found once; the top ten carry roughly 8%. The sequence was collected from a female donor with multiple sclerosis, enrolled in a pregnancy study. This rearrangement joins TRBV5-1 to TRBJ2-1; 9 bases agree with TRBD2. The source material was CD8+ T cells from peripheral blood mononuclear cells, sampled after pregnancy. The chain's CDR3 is CASSLGSSGTYEQFF. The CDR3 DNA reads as TGCGCCAGCAGCTTGGGCTCTAGCGGGACGTATGAGCAGTTCTTC. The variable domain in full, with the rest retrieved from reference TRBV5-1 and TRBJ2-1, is KAGVTQTPRYLIKTRGQQVTLSCSPISGHRSVSWYQQTPGQGLQFLFEYFSETQRNKGNFPGRFSGRQFSNSRSEMNVSTLELGDSALYLCASSLGSSGTYEQFFGPGTRLTVL.